The 15 T cell receptor beta chains given below trace back to one sample, sequenced in a study of blood T cell repertoires in COVID-19 (dated by TCRdb to between 2020 and 2021). Preparation of the library involved the immunoSEQ multiplex PCR assay. TCRdb's version of the immuneACCESS table is confined to in-frame rearrangements and falls short of the full clone set. An unresolved V gene accounts for under half of the shortfall where checked; the remainder is of unknown origin. Counted in this sample were over 80,000 clones; 75% of them appeared once. The biggest ten clones account for around 4.5% of the sample. Sequenced input: peripheral blood. The receptors stem from a woman between 45 and 65 years old with acute or convalescent COVID-19.

This chain uses TRBV19 with TRBJ1-1; the D gene is possibly TRBD1 (5 bases). The CDR3 consists of 18 residues. Germline lookup yields CDR1 LNHDA and CDR2 SQIVND (reference sequence). V was shortened by 6 bases and J by 1 base, with 24 bases between the two germline ends. The CDR3 DNA is TGTGCCAGTAGCCTTACGACAGATTCCACCCCCTCGAACACTGAAGCTTTCTTT. Translating it yields CASSLTTDSTPSNTEAFF.

The chain employs TRBV19 and TRBJ1-5; maybe TRBD1 (5 bases). V was pared by 8 bases and J by 1 base, with 18 bases between. The CDR3 runs to 16 residues. CDR1 LNHDA and CDR2 SQIVND come from the germline V gene (reference sequence). The CDR3 nucleotides read TGTGCCAGTCGGGGCTTGGGGGGAATGAGCAATCAGCCCCAGCATTTT. Translation: CASRGLGGMSNQPQHF. Based on the CDR3 plus reference TRBV19 and TRBJ1-5, the full variable domain is DGGITQSPKYLFRKEGQNVTLSCEQNLNHDAMYWYRQDPGQGLRLIYYSQIVNDFQKGDIAEGYSVSREKKESFPLTVTSAQKNPTAFYLCASRGLGGMSNQPQHFGDGTRLSIL.

The chain joins TRBV2 to TRBJ1-2; TRBD1 matches 9 bases. V was pared by 2 bases and J by 8 bases, with 3 bases of the junction left unmatched. The CDR3 contains 13 residues. Germline V lookup: CDR1 SNHLY, CDR2 FYNNEI. This CDR3 is CASSEPTGGGYTF. The CDR3 bases are TGTGCCAGCAGTGAACCGACAGGGGGAGGCTACACCTTC.

The chain carries TRBV28 and TRBJ1-5; unclear D gene. The CDR3 consists of 15 residues. Per germline, CDR1 MDHEN and CDR2 SYDVKM. V lost 7 bases and J 4 bases, leaving 17 bases between the germline ends. CDR3 DNA: TGTGCCAGCACACCCCATGGGCGGGGAAATCAGCCCCAGCATTTT. It specifies CASTPHGRGNQPQHF.

This clone was seen a handful of times. The rearrangement uses TRBV5-5 and TRBJ2-3, with TRBD1 as a possible D gene (5 bases). V lost 1 base and J lost 4, with 13 bases in between. Germline V gene sequence: CDR1 SGHKS, CDR2 YYEKEE (reference sequence). This CDR3 has 15 residues. CDR3 coding DNA: TGTGCCAGCAGCTTGTTAAGGGGCAGGCCAGATACGCAGTATTTT. This gives the protein CASSLLRGRPDTQYF.

This CDR3 is CASSQDSYEQYF. The CDR3 DNA sequence: TGTGCCAGCAGCCAAGACAGCTACGAGCAGTACTTC. This chain connects TRBV13 to TRBJ2-7; weak D call: TRBD1 (5 bases). Germline V CDR1 and CDR2: PRHDT, FYEKMQ (reference sequence). The length of the CDR3 is 12 residues. V was pared by 5 bases and J by 3 bases, with 8 bases between.

This clone was seen just once. The chain combines TRBV5-1 with TRBJ2-5; 12 positions match TRBD2. This CDR3 spans 16 amino acids. Germline V lookup: CDR1 SGHRS, CDR2 YFSETQ. J was trimmed by 3 bases and V by 4 bases; bases with no gene match: 7. DNA for the CDR3: TGCGCCAGCAGCCCTACCCGACTAGCGGGGGAAGAGACCCAGTACTTC. Translated, it gives CASSPTRLAGEETQYF.

V usage is TRBV12-3 or TRBV12-4 and J usage is TRBJ1-4; 7 nucleotides line up with TRBD1. V dropped 4 bases and J dropped 13; count of bases not matched to a gene: 3. This CDR3 region has 11 residues. In DNA form, the CDR3 reads TGTGCCAGCAGTTCGACAGGGACACTGTTTTTT. The encoded protein is CASSSTGTLFF.

CDR3 sequence: CASSQGGLAMTDTQYF. The CDR3 DNA reads TGCGCCAGCAGCCAAGGAGGACTAGCAATGACAGATACGCAGTATTTT. V is TRBV4-1 and J is TRBJ2-3, with 8 bases matching TRBD2. Trimming at V came to 1 base and at J to 3 bases, leaving 6 bases not matched to a gene. The CDR3 sequence is 16 residues long. Germline V CDR1 and CDR2: MGHRA, YSYEKL.

This rearrangement joins TRBV2 to TRBJ1-5; 9 bases are a match to TRBD1. Per the germline V gene, CDR1 is SNHLY and CDR2 is FYNNEI. Losses at the gene ends were 6 bases for V and 7 bases for J; bases not matched to a gene: 13. This CDR3 has 16 residues. The CDR3 here is CASRDTRQGVSQPQHF. The CDR3 DNA is TGTGCCAGCAGAGATACTCGACAGGGGGTATCGCAGCCCCAGCATTTT.

The V gene is TRBV10-3, the J gene TRBJ1-2; 8 bases map to TRBD1. The germline V gene encodes CDR1 ENHRY and CDR2 SYGVKD. The CDR3 loop spans 15 amino acids. Trimming at V came to 7 bases and at J to 0 bases, leaving 7 bases not matched to a gene. This CDR3 is CAITEDRGTNYGYTF. The CDR3 coding sequence is TGTGCCATCACCGAAGACAGGGGTACTAACTATGGCTACACCTTC.

The chain combines TRBV28 with TRBJ2-2; TRBD2 aligns across 11 bases. The CDR3 runs 18 residues. CDR1 and CDR2 (germline): MDHEN, SYDVKM. V trimming: 3 bases; J trimming: 4 bases; junction bases outside the gene matches: 10. The CDR3 nucleotides read TGTGCCAGCAGTTTTTTAGCGGGGGGGCCTGATGGCACCGGGGAGCTGTTTTTT. Its protein is CASSFLAGGPDGTGELFF.

This chain links TRBV7-2 with TRBJ1-1; D perhaps matches TRBD1 (6 bases). V shed 4 bases and J shed 5 bases, with 11 bases lying between them. There are 13 residues in the CDR3. CDR1 is SGHTA, CDR2 FQGNSA, per germline. The CDR3 region has the DNA TGTGCCAGCAGCTGGCGAGGGGGTACTGAAGCTTTCTTT. Its protein product is CASSWRGGTEAFF.

V is TRBV5-4 and J is TRBJ2-7; possible D gene TRBD2, 5 bases. V shed 4 bases and J shed 3 bases, with 14 bases lying between them. This CDR3 region has 14 residues. The germline V gene encodes CDR1 SGHNT and CDR2 YYREEE (reference sequence). The DNA for the CDR3 is TGTGCCAGCAGCCCCCACGGGGAAGTCTACGAGCAGTACTTC. Protein sequence: CASSPHGEVYEQYF.

The V call is TRBV19, the J call TRBJ2-1; D unresolved. Trimming took 0 bases from V and 10 from J, leaving 16 bases between them. Germline CDR1 LNHDA, CDR2 SQIVND (reference sequence). The CDR3 covers 15 residues. This CDR3 is CASSIDPLSVGEQFF. CDR3 bases: TGTGCCAGTAGTATAGATCCCCTCAGCGTCGGGGAGCAGTTCTTC.